This T cell receptor beta chain was profiled in a study of regulatory T cells in long-lasting Graves disease. Whole-study results and caveats: TRBV28 was favored in persistent disease, as were TRBJ1-2 and TRBJ2-5.

Stated time point: persistent/refractory GD, antithyroid drugs over 5 years with positive TRAb. PBMCs were the source of the RNA used for TCR sequencing. A few counts support this clonotype. What it binds is unknown. The CDR3 is 14 residues long. Germline loops: CDR1 SEHNR, CDR2 FQNEAQ (reference sequence). V lost 4 bases and J lost 3, with 13 bases in between. Building of the TCR beta libraries involved iRepertoire HTBI primers and Arm-PCR of CDR3 regions. In the source study's methods: Analysis of the samples identified approximately 63 TRBV and 14 TRBJ segments. TCRdb redid the calling of the multiplex PCR reads with MiXCR, one entry per CDR3 protein. TCRdb, rather than the study authors, made the V and J calls. The sample has around 460,000 distinct CDR3 sequences; 20% to 25% are singletons.

Sample: peripheral blood mononuclear cells (PBMCs), taken when the disease was refractory, from a patient treated with antithyroid drugs. This chain connects TRBV7-9 to TRBJ2-7; possibly TRBD1 or TRBD2 for D (5 bases each). This TCR was sampled from a female donor with Graves disease. The CDR3 region is CASSSGTAGYEQYF. In DNA, the CDR3 is TGTGCCAGCAGCTCAGGGACGGCGGGCTACGAGCAGTACTTC.